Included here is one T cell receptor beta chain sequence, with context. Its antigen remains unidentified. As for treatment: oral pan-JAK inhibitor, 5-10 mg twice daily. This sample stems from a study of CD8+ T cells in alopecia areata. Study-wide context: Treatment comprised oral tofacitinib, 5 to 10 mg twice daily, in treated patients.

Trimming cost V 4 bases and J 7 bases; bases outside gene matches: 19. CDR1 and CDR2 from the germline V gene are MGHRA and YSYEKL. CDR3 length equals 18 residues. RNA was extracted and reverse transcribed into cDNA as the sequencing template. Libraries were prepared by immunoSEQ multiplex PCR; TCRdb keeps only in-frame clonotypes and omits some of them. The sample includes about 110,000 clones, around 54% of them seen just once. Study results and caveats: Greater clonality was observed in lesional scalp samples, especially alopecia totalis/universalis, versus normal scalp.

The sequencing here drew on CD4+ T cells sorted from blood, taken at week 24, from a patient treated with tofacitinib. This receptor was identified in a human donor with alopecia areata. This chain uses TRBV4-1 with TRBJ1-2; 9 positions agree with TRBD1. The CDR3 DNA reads TGCGCCAGCAGCCTCAATTTAGGGGGACAGGGTAATTTACGTGGCTACACCTTC. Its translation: CASSLNLGGQGNLRGYTF.